This TCR beta chain was captured in a study of cytomegalovirus exposure and HLA in healthy donors. For the study at large: As an earlier analysis found, roughly 170 million T cells yielded 117 million unique TCR beta sequences. Of the donors genotyped, several hundred in all, about 80% fell in the Caucasian-associated ancestry cluster.

Whole-study results and caveats: Specific recognition of CMV antigens was confirmed in vitro for a few chains (all CMV-associated). Most of the TCR beta V segments (in an earlier analysis) were productive either about 87% or about 30% of the time.

Regarding this clone: As yet, its antigen is unknown.

Amplification used 60 Vbeta primers and 13 Jbeta primers. The method was immunoSEQ multiplex PCR; TCRdb's version includes in-frame clones alone and lacks a portion of them. The sample includes 35,000 to 45,000 clones, over 60% of them seen just once. The CDR3 spans 14 residues. Trimming cost V 0 bases and J 8 bases, with 10 bases left between them. Germline V gene data show CDR1 as MNHEY and CDR2 as SVGAGI. The chain has TRBV6-5 and TRBJ1-4, with D unclear. Sequencing was done on a sample of PBMCs. This TCR derives from a man aged 25 to 40 in good health and CMV-seronegative. The CDR3 region is CASSYSNSREKLFF. The CDR3 region has the DNA TGTGCCAGCAGTTACTCGAATTCGCGAGAAAAACTGTTTTTT.